This T cell receptor (beta chain) derives from a study of patients and donors after allogeneic stem cell transplantation. This CDR3 region has 15 residues. Trimming removed 6 bases at V and 1 base at J, with 19 bases between. The V gene's germline CDR1 is SQVTM and CDR2 ANQGSEA. Each CDR3 protein is one row after TCRdb ran MiXCR on the RT-PCR reads. The table has about 410,000 distinct CDR3 sequences, roughly 17% seen once. The origin of this receptor is a human donor who was either an allogeneic HSCT recipient or a stem cell or donor lymphocyte infusion donor (not recorded which). It is not recorded whose cells these are; they may come from a transplant donor. Sequencing input: blood, either unsorted or a sorted T cell fraction (not recorded which). The chain is built from TRBV29-1 and TRBJ2-7; D may correspond to TRBD1 or TRBD2 (5 bases each). For the CDR3, the DNA is TGCAGCGTGAGGGCCGGGACCGCCCTTTCCTACGAGCAGTACTTC. It specifies CSVRAGTALSYEQYF.